Below are 20 T cell receptor beta chains sequenced from a single sample in a study of human T cells and chemical hapten exposure. TCRdb processed the RACE reads anew with MiXCR; each CDR3 protein has one entry. The sample holds roughly 200,000 distinct CDR3 sequences, under 25% seen once. Described time point: patch test 1, 2 weeks after DPC sensitization. The treatment here: therapeutic diphenylcyclopropenone sensitization with weekly scalp DPC. The starting material was whole blood, obtained in connection with sensitization to the hapten diphenylcyclopropenone (DPC). The receptor source for this set is a woman aged 50 to 65 with alopecia areata. Some clones in this sample may be carry-over from other donors' samples.

This chain uses TRBV10-2 with TRBJ2-1; TRBD2 matches 12 bases. Germline V lookup: CDR1 WSHSY, CDR2 SAAADI. The ends lost 3 bases at V and 8 bases at J; junction bases unmatched: 8. The CDR3 runs to 16 residues. For the CDR3, the DNA is TGCGCCAGCAGTGATCGGCTAGCGGGAGGGTTAGATGAGCAGTTCTTC. This translates into CASSDRLAGGLDEQFF.

In its sample, this clonotype was seen a few times. V usage is TRBV20-1 and J usage is TRBJ1-2; perhaps TRBD1 as D (5 bases). Germline loops: CDR1 DFQATT, CDR2 SNEGSKA (reference sequence). Trimming cost V 6 bases and J 4 bases, with 12 bases left between them. The CDR3 sequence is 12 residues long. CDR3 sequence: CSAMTAGYGYTF. In nucleotides, the CDR3 is TGCAGTGCCATGACAGCTGGCTATGGCTACACCTTC.

This chain joins TRBV5-6 and TRBJ1-1; possible D gene TRBD1, 5 bases. Per the germline V gene, CDR1 is SGHDT and CDR2 is YYEEEE. There are 15 residues in the CDR3. Trimming stripped 4 bases from V and 1 base from J, with 14 bases between. The CDR3 loop reads CASSPSREPNTEAFF. CDR3 sequence (DNA): TGTGCCAGCAGCCCTTCCAGGGAACCGAACACTGAAGCTTTCTTT.

This chain uses TRBV20-1 with TRBJ2-1, with D unresolved. CDR1 and CDR2 (germline): DFQATT, SNEGSKA (reference sequence). V lost 1 base and J lost 7, with 11 bases in between. CDR3 length: 13 residues. The CDR3 coding sequence is TGCAGTGCTAGAGGCGAAGTGAGGAATGAGCAGTTCTTC. It specifies CSARGEVRNEQFF.

The chain joins TRBV7-9 to TRBJ1-1; D gene uncertain. The germline CDR1 and CDR2 sequences are SEHNR and FQNEAQ (reference sequence). V shed 5 bases and J shed 7 bases, with 11 bases lying between them. The CDR3 is made up of 12 amino acids. The CDR3: CASSPYPHEAFF. In nucleotides, the CDR3 is TGTGCCAGCAGCCCATACCCTCATGAAGCTTTCTTT.

CDR3 nucleotides: TGTGCCAGCAGCCACAGGAATTTGATAGGGGATACGCAGTATTTT. Its translation is CASSHRNLIGDTQYF. This chain uses TRBV14 with TRBJ2-3; no firm D call. The CDR3 sequence is 15 residues long. CDR1 and CDR2 (germline): SGHDN, FVKESK. The germline V and J ends were trimmed by 3 bases and 6 bases, with 16 bases remaining between them.

This clonotype was seen only a few times. CDR3 DNA sequence: TGTGCCAGTCGCCCACAGGACGGAACTAACTATGGCTACACCTTC. Translation gives CASRPQDGTNYGYTF. This chain links TRBV19 with TRBJ1-2, with TRBD1 as a possible D gene (5 bases). The germline gives CDR1 LNHDA, CDR2 SQIVND (reference sequence). The CDR3 length is 15 residues. The ends were cut back, 8 bases at V and 0 bases at J, with 16 bases in the middle. The whole variable domain, filled in from reference TRBV19 and TRBJ1-2, reads DGGITQSPKYLFRKEGQNVTLSCEQNLNHDAMYWYRQDPGQGLRLIYYSQIVNDFQKGDIAEGYSVSREKKESFPLTVTSAQKNPTAFYLCASRPQDGTNYGYTFGSGTRLTVV.

CDR3 in amino acids: CSAREGRKVNYGYTF. The DNA of the CDR3 is TGCAGTGCTAGAGAGGGTAGGAAAGTGAACTATGGCTACACCTTC. The rearrangement uses TRBV20-1 and TRBJ1-2; unclear D gene. The CDR3 runs 15 residues. Germline V lookup: CDR1 DFQATT, CDR2 SNEGSKA (reference sequence). Trimming removed 0 bases at V and 2 bases at J, with 13 bases between.

This chain joins TRBV29-1 and TRBJ2-7, with D possibly TRBD2 on 5 matching bases. Germline CDR1 SQVTM, CDR2 ANQGSEA. This CDR3 contains 14 residues. V was pared by 4 bases and J by 2 bases, with 15 bases between. The CDR3: CSVGRRSGTYEQYF. The CDR3 bases are TGCAGCGTTGGGCGACGAAGCGGTACCTACGAGCAGTACTTC.

The chain joins TRBV28 to TRBJ2-1; D unclear. V shed 1 base and J shed 4 bases, with 5 bases lying between them. The CDR3 contains 13 residues. Germline V gene sequence: CDR1 MDHEN, CDR2 SYDVKM. The CDR3 loop is CASSLSGYNEQFF. The CDR3 region has the DNA TGTGCCAGCAGTTTATCAGGTTACAATGAGCAGTTCTTC.

This clonotype was seen a few times. This chain uses TRBV19 with TRBJ2-1; 9 bases fit TRBD2. CDR1 is LNHDA and CDR2 is SQIVND in the germline V gene (reference sequence). The CDR3 is 16 residues long. The V gene end was trimmed by 2 bases and the J gene end by 6 bases; junction bases not matched to a gene: 8. CDR3 bases: TGTGCCAGTAGTATAAAAGTGACTAGCGGCTCCAATGAGCAGTTCTTC. Translating gives CASSIKVTSGSNEQFF.

This clonotype turned up a few times. V is TRBV5-1 and J is TRBJ2-1; 11 nucleotides line up with TRBD2. CDR3 length: 15 amino acids. After removal of 4 bases from V and 8 bases from J, the junction contained 8 bases not matched to a gene. Germline CDR1 and CDR2: SGHRS and YFSETQ. CDR3 protein: CASSLTSGSGDEQFF. In DNA, the CDR3 is TGCGCCAGCAGCCTTACTAGCGGGAGCGGGGATGAGCAGTTCTTC.

The CDR3 bases are TGCGCCAGCAGCTCAAATCAACGGGTCACTGAAGCTTTCTTT. Its translation: CASSSNQRVTEAFF. V and J are TRBV5-1 and TRBJ1-1, with unresolved D. CDR1 SGHRS and CDR2 YFSETQ come from the germline V gene. Trimming left V 3 bases short and J 4 bases short, with 13 bases between. There are 14 residues in the CDR3.

This clonotype was detected only a few times. The genes are TRBV3-1 and TRBJ2-7; D is unclear. The CDR3 runs 15 residues. CDR1 and CDR2 from the germline V gene are LGHDT and YNNKEL (reference sequence). Trimming cost V 0 bases and J 2 bases, with 11 bases left between them. CDR3 nucleotides: TGTGCCAGCAGCCAAGATTCCCACATGACCTACGAGCAGTACTTC. This translates into CASSQDSHMTYEQYF.

The sample holds a few counts of this clonotype. CDR3 DNA: TGTGCCAGCAGGGGGGTGGTTGGTGAGCAGTTCTTC. Its translation: CASRGVVGEQFF. The chain joins TRBV2 to TRBJ2-1, with D perhaps TRBD1 or TRBD2 (5 bases each). Trimming took 6 bases from V and 9 from J, leaving 12 bases between them. Germline values: CDR1 SNHLY, CDR2 FYNNEI. CDR3 length: 12 amino acids.

This sequence joins TRBV2 and TRBJ2-7, with D perhaps given as TRBD1 or TRBD2 (6 bases each). Germline V gives CDR1 SNHLY, CDR2 FYNNEI. Between the trimmed V and J ends, which lost 10 bases and 4 bases, there was a span of 17 bases. The length of the CDR3 is 13 residues. This CDR3 is CAKSRGADYEQYF. The CDR3 nucleotides are TGTGCCAAGAGTAGGGGGGCCGATTACGAGCAGTACTTC.

There are many counts of this clonotype. The V and J genes are TRBV29-1 and TRBJ1-1, with TRBD1 as a possible D gene (5 bases). V was shortened by 4 bases and J by 6 bases, with 12 bases between the two germline ends. The CDR3 consists of 12 residues. Germline CDR1 reads SQVTM; CDR2 reads ANQGSEA. This CDR3 reads CSVGGGGSEAFF. The CDR3 DNA reads as TGCAGCGTTGGGGGCGGAGGATCTGAAGCTTTCTTT.

This chain connects TRBV20-1 to TRBJ2-7; no firm D call. The germline V and J ends were trimmed by 1 base and 5 bases, with 9 bases remaining between them. Germline loops: CDR1 DFQATT, CDR2 SNEGSKA (reference sequence). The CDR3 consists of 12 residues. The CDR3 sequence is CSARVGPHEQYF. The CDR3 DNA reads as TGCAGTGCTAGAGTAGGACCCCACGAGCAGTACTTC.

This clonotype was found a few times. The V and J genes are TRBV29-1 and TRBJ2-3; 9 nucleotides agree with TRBD1. Germline CDR1 and CDR2: SQVTM and ANQGSEA. With V trimmed by 6 bases and J by 4 bases, 11 bases remained unmatched. There are 15 residues in the CDR3. In DNA form, the CDR3 reads TGCAGCGTCCCCCCCCCGACAGGGGGTCCAGATACGCAGTATTTT. Translating gives CSVPPPTGGPDTQYF.

This clonotype has more than one count but fewer than ten. V and J are TRBV2 and TRBJ1-1, with no clear D. Germline V CDR1 and CDR2: SNHLY, FYNNEI. There are 13 residues in the CDR3. The V gene lost 4 bases and the J gene lost 2 bases, with 8 bases spanning the gap. CDR3: CASSATDNTEAFF. The CDR3 DNA reads TGTGCCAGCAGTGCCACAGACAACACTGAAGCTTTCTTT.